The 17 T cell receptor beta chains listed next were all sequenced from one sample in a study of CD8+ T cells in alopecia areata. After isolation, RNA underwent reverse transcription to generate cDNA as the sequencing template. TCRdb's table, derived via immunoSEQ multiplex PCR, lists solely in-frame clones and lacks some. This sample has some 130,000 clones, with 45% to 50% found just once. The specimen comprised CD8+ T cells sorted from blood, sampled at week 0. These receptors originate from a human donor with alopecia areata.

The chain is built from TRBV29-1 and TRBJ2-1; no clear D gene. Germline V gene data show CDR1 as SQVTM and CDR2 as ANQGSEA. The CDR3 sequence is 10 residues long. Deletions cut 3 bases from V and 10 bases from J, with 7 bases between. The CDR3 bases are TGCAGCGTTGACCCCGGGGAGCAGTTCTTC. Translated: CSVDPGEQFF.

The CDR3 DNA reads as TGCAGCGTTGAAACCACAGGGGGCGCGCCCAGGGGGGAGACCCAGTACTTC. Translation: CSVETTGGAPRGETQYF. The rearrangement joins TRBV29-1 to TRBJ2-5; 9 bases fit TRBD1. In germline, CDR1 is SQVTM, CDR2 ANQGSEA. The CDR3 is 17 residues long. The V and J ends lost 2 bases and 5 bases, in that order; junction bases with no gene match: 15.

This clone has just one count. The gene calls are TRBV13 and TRBJ1-2, with D unresolved. Trimming left V 1 base short and J 6 bases short, with 6 bases between. The CDR3 totals 12 residues. Per germline, CDR1 PRHDT and CDR2 FYEKMQ (reference sequence). CDR3: CASSLVRDGYTF. For the CDR3, the DNA is TGTGCCAGCAGCTTAGTTCGGGATGGCTACACCTTC. Together with reference TRBV13 and TRBJ1-2, the CDR3 gives the full variable domain: AAGVIQSPRHLIKEKRETATLKCYPIPRHDTVYWYQQGPGQDPQFLISFYEKMQSDKGSIPDRFSAQQFSDYHSELNMSSLELGDSALYFCASSLVRDGYTFGSGTRLTVV.

The chain has TRBV25-1 and TRBJ1-2; D ambiguous. Trimming left V 3 bases short and J 4 bases short, with 9 bases between. Germline V gene lookup returns CDR1 MGHDK and CDR2 SYGVNS. The CDR3 is 13 amino acids. The CDR3 nucleotides are TGTGCCAGCAGTGAGGACGCCTCCTATGGCTACACCTTC. Residues: CASSEDASYGYTF.

This clone has only a few counts. The rearrangement joins TRBV2 to TRBJ2-3; 8 bases line up with TRBD1. The germline CDR1 and CDR2 sequences are SNHLY and FYNNEI. This CDR3 is 15 amino acids long. Trimming took 4 bases from V and 6 from J; bases not matched to a gene: 9. DNA of the CDR3: TGTGCCAGCAGTGCTCCGGGACAGGTCGAGGATACGCAGTATTTT. This translates into CASSAPGQVEDTQYF. The full variable domain, its missing parts supplied by reference TRBV2 and TRBJ2-3, is EPEVTQTPSHQVTQMGQEVILRCVPISNHLYFYWYRQILGQKVEFLVSFYNNEISEKSEIFDDQFSVERPDGSNFTLKIRSTKLEDSAMYFCASSAPGQVEDTQYFGPGTRLTVL.

This clone was seen more than once but under ten times. The chain combines TRBV5-5 with TRBJ2-7; D may match TRBD1 or TRBD2 (5 bases each). CDR1 is SGHKS and CDR2 is YYEKEE in the germline V gene (reference sequence). This CDR3 comprises 15 residues. V lost 4 bases to trimming and J lost 2 bases, with 16 bases between them. The CDR3 is CASSPGQPQTYEQYF. CDR3 nucleotide sequence: TGTGCCAGCAGCCCGGGGCAGCCTCAAACCTACGAGCAGTACTTC.

This chain uses TRBV11-1 with TRBJ1-2; TRBD1 matches at 9 bases. With 3 bases clipped from V and 6 bases from J, the junction kept 5 bases outside the gene matches. The CDR3 is 14 residues long. From germline, CDR1 is SGHAT and CDR2 FQDESV (reference sequence). The CDR3 coding sequence is TGTGCCAGCAGCTTGTCCGGGACAGGGCATGGCTACACCTTC. Protein product: CASSLSGTGHGYTF.

This clone appeared a few times. V usage is TRBV29-1 and J usage is TRBJ2-1, with D maybe TRBD1 (6 bases). CDR1 SQVTM and CDR2 ANQGSEA come from the germline V gene. CDR3 length: 14 residues. Trimming stripped 7 bases from V and 5 bases from J, with 18 bases between. The CDR3, as DNA: TGCAGCGGTGACCTACGGACAGACAACAATGAGCAGTTCTTC. Its translation: CSGDLRTDNNEQFF.

The J gene is TRBJ1-2, the V gene TRBV29-1; D is possibly TRBD1 (6 bases). The V end lost 7 bases, the J end lost 6 bases, and 18 bases lay between the germline ends. The CDR3 extends over 13 amino acids. Germline CDR1 reads SQVTM; CDR2 reads ANQGSEA. The CDR3 is CSGETGHRDGYTF. The CDR3 DNA is TGCAGCGGGGAGACAGGTCATCGCGATGGCTACACCTTC.

The chain links TRBV11-2 to TRBJ2-7, with D hard to call. Germline CDR1 and CDR2: SGHAT and FQNNGV. V dropped 4 bases and J dropped 0 bases, with 4 bases sitting between them. The CDR3 totals 12 residues. The DNA of the CDR3 is TGTGCCAGCAGCTCCGTCTCCTACGAGCAGTACTTC. Amino acid sequence: CASSSVSYEQYF. The whole variable domain, remainder taken from reference TRBV11-2 and TRBJ2-7, is EAGVAQSPRYKIIEKRQSVAFWCNPISGHATLYWYQQILGQGPKLLIQFQNNGVVDDSQLPKDRFSAERLKGVDSTLKIQPAKLEDSAVYLCASSSVSYEQYFGPGTRLTVT.

This chain joins TRBV29-1 and TRBJ2-4; no reliable D call. CDR3 length: 15 residues. Trimming cost V 0 bases and J 0 bases, with 9 bases left between them. CDR1 SQVTM and CDR2 ANQGSEA come from the germline V gene. In nucleotides, the CDR3 is TGCAGCGTTGAAGATCCCCGAAAAGCCAAAAACATTCAGTACTTC. Translated: CSVEDPRKAKNIQYF. The full variable domain, in which reference TRBV29-1 and TRBJ2-4 provide the parts outside the CDR3, is SAVISQKPSRDICQRGTSLTIQCQVDSQVTMMFWYRQQPGQSLTLIATANQGSEATYESGFVIDKFPISRPNLTFSTLTVSNMSPEDSSIYLCSVEDPRKAKNIQYFGAGTRLSVL.

The CDR3 nucleotides read TGCAGCGTTACTGGAGTTGGCAATTCCTACGAGCAGTACTTC. This translates into CSVTGVGNSYEQYF. This chain joins TRBV29-1 and TRBJ2-7; D remains unclear. The CDR3 consists of 14 residues. Trimming removed 5 bases from V and 1 base from J, with 15 bases in between. CDR1 and CDR2 (germline): SQVTM, ANQGSEA.

This clone showed up just a few times. The gene calls are TRBV6-5 and TRBJ1-1; D uncertain. The V and J ends lost 6 bases and 0 bases respectively, with 8 bases between them. Germline values: CDR1 MNHEY, CDR2 SVGAGI. This CDR3 comprises 13 residues. In nucleotides, the CDR3 is TGTGCCAGCAGCCACGACGTGAACACTGAAGCTTTCTTT. Amino acid sequence: CASSHDVNTEAFF.

The gene calls are TRBV19 and TRBJ2-1; 7 bases match TRBD2. The V gene's germline CDR1 is LNHDA and CDR2 SQIVND (reference sequence). J gave up 1 base and V 8 bases, and 8 bases lay outside the gene matches. The CDR3 has 15 amino acids. This chain's CDR3 is CASDQTGGSYNEQFF. CDR3 nucleotide sequence: TGTGCCAGTGATCAAACGGGGGGTTCCTACAATGAGCAGTTCTTC.

The rearrangement joins TRBV5-6 to TRBJ1-1; D gene unclear. Germline V gives CDR1 SGHDT, CDR2 YYEEEE. The CDR3 spans 15 residues. V lost 3 bases, J lost 0 bases, and 12 bases lay in between. In DNA form, the CDR3 reads TGTGCCAGCAGCTCGGACTCAGAGATGAACACTGAAGCTTTCTTT. Translated: CASSSDSEMNTEAFF.

This clone was recorded only once. The rearrangement links TRBV5-1 to TRBJ1-2; 9 bases map to TRBD1. Trimming cost V 0 bases and J 4 bases; bases outside gene matches: 7. CDR1 is SGHRS, CDR2 YFSETQ, per germline. The CDR3 is 16 residues long. The CDR3 DNA reads TGCGCCAGCAGCTTGGAGGGACAGGGCGCAGGCTATGGCTACACCTTC. Translating gives CASSLEGQGAGYGYTF. Full variable domain (missing parts from reference TRBV5-1 and TRBJ1-2): KAGVTQTPRYLIKTRGQQVTLSCSPISGHRSVSWYQQTPGQGLQFLFEYFSETQRNKGNFPGRFSGRQFSNSRSEMNVSTLELGDSALYLCASSLEGQGAGYGYTFGSGTRLTVV.

The V gene is TRBV10-3, the J gene TRBJ2-7; tentative D call: TRBD2 (5 bases). Trimming removed 3 bases at V and 5 bases at J, with 11 bases between. CDR1 is ENHRY, CDR2 SYGVKD, per germline. This CDR3 has 13 amino acids. CDR3 sequence reads: CAISDRRSDEQYF. CDR3 in DNA: TGTGCCATCAGTGACAGGAGGTCCGACGAGCAGTACTTC.